This T cell receptor (beta chain) was profiled in a study of blood T cells in healthy people across ages. The CDR3 is 14 amino acids. From germline, CDR1 is SQVTM and CDR2 ANQGSEA. Losses at the gene ends were 5 bases for V and 5 bases for J; bases not matched to a gene: 6. A second PCR, run for about 7 to 12 cycles, used a sample-barcoded 5' primer plus a J-beta primer mix. TCRdb itself ran the 5' RACE reads through MiXCR, one entry per CDR3 protein. The sample holds hundreds of thousands of distinct CDR3 sequences; around a quarter are singletons and the top ten take 9.4%. This clonotype was found a few times. A further study also used this sample, focusing on T cells of mothers and their children.

This receptor was identified in a boy aged 5-17 years in good health. The V call is TRBV29-1, the J call TRBJ2-5, with 12 nucleotides matching TRBD1. The sample was blood. CDR3: CSVTGTGGLETQYF. DNA of the CDR3: TGCAGCGTTACCGGGACAGGGGGCCTGGAGACCCAGTACTTC.